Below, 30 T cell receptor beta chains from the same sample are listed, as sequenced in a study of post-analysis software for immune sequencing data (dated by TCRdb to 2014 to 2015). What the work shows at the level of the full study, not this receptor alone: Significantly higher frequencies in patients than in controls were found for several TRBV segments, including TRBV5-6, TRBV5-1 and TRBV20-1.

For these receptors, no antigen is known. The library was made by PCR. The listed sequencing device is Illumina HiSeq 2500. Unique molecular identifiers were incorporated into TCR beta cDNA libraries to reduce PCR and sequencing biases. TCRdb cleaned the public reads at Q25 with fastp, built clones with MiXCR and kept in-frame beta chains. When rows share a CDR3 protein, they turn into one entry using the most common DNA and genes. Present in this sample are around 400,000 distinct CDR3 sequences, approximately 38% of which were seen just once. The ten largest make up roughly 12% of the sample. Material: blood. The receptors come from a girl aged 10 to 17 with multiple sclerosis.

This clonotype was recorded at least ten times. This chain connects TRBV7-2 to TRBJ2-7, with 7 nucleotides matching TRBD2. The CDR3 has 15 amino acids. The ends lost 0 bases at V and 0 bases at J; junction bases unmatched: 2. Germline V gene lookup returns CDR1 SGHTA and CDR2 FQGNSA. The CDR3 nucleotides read TGTGCCAGCAGCTTAGCTAGCGGGTACTCCTACGAGCAGTACTTC. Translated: CASSLASGYSYEQYF.

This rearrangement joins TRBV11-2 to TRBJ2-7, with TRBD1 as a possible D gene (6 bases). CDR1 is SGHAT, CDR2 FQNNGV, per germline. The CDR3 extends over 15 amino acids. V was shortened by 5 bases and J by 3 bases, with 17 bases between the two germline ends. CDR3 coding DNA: TGTGCCAGCAGCCAGGGGCCCGGGGACAACTACGAGCAGTACTTC. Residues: CASSQGPGDNYEQYF.

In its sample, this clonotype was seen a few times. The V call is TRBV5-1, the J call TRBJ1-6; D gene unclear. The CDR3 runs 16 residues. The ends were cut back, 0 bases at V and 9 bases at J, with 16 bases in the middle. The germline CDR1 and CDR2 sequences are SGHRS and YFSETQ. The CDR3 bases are TGCGCCAGCAGCTTGGGTAGTACCATAGGCCCTTCACCCCTCCACTTT. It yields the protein CASSLGSTIGPSPLHF.

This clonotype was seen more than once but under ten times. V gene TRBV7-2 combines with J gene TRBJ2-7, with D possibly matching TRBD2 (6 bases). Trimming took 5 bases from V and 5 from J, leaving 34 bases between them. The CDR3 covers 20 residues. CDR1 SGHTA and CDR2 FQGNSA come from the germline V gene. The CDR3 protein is CASSAGIGKLRPVPGDEQYF. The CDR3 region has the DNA TGTGCCAGCAGCGCCGGGATCGGGAAATTACGCCCCGTTCCGGGAGACGAGCAGTACTTC.

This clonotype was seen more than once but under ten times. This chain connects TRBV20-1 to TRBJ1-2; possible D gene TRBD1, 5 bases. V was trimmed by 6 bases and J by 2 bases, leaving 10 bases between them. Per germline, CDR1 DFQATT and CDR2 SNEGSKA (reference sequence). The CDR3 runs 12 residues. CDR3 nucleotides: TGCAGTGCGATAACAGGAAACTATGGCTACACCTTC. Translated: CSAITGNYGYTF.

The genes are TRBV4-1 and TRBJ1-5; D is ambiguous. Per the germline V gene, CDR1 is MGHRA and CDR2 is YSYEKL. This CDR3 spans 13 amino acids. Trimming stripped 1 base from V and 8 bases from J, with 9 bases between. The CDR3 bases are TGCGCCAGCAGCCAAGGTCTCCTCGAGCCCCAGCATTTT. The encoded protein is CASSQGLLEPQHF.

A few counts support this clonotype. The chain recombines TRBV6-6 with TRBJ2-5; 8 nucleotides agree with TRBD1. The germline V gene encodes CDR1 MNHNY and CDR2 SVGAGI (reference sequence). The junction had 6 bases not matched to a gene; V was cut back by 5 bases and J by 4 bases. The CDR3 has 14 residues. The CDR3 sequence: CASSGNRGRETQYF. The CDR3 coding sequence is TGTGCCAGCAGTGGCAACAGGGGGAGAGAGACCCAGTACTTC.

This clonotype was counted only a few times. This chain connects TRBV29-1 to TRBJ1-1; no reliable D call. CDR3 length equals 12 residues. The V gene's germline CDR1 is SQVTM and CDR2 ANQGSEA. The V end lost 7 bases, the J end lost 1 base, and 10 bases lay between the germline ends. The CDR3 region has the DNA TGCAGCGCCGACTCATGGAACACTGAAGCTTTCTTT. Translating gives CSADSWNTEAFF.

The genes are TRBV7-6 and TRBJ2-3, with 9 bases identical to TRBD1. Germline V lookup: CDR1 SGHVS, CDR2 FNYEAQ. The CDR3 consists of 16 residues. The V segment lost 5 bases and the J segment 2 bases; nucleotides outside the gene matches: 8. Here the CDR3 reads CASSRARDRATDTQYF. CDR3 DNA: TGTGCCAGCAGCCGAGCACGGGACAGGGCCACAGATACGCAGTATTTT.

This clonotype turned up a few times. The CDR3 nucleotides read TGTGCCAGCAGCTTTTCACCGATGGACAGCTCTGGGGCCAACGTCCTGACTTTC. It yields the protein CASSFSPMDSSGANVLTF. The rearrangement uses TRBV7-3 and TRBJ2-6, with D possibly matching TRBD1 (6 bases). The CDR3 runs 18 residues. V was clipped by 3 bases and J by 0 bases, with 15 bases between them. The germline CDR1 and CDR2 sequences are SGHTA and FQGTGA.

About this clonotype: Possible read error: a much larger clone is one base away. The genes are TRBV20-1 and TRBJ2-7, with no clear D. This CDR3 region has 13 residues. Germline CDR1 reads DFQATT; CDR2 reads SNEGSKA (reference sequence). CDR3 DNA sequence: TGCGGTGCTTACATTACAGCTTCCTACGAGCAGTACTTC. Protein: CGAYITASYEQYF.

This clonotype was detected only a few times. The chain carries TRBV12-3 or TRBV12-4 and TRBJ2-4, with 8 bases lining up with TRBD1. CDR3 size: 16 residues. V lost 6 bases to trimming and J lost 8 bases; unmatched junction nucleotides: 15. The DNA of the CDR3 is TGTGCCAGCAGCGTCCAGGGCAGGGGGCGGGAATACATTCAGTACTTC. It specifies CASSVQGRGREYIQYF.

The CDR3 DNA reads TGCGCCAGCAGCCAGGATGGTTGCGCTTTCTCCTACGAGCAGTACTTC. Translating gives CASSQDGCAFSYEQYF. This chain joins TRBV4-3 and TRBJ2-7; D uncertain. The CDR3 consists of 16 residues. V shed 3 bases and J shed 0 bases, with 15 bases lying between them. Germline CDR1 LGHNA, CDR2 YSLEER.

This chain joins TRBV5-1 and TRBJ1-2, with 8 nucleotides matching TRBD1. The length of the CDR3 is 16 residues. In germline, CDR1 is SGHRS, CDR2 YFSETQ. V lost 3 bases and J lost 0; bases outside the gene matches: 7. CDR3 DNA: TGCGCCAGCAGCTCCCAGGGACAGGAGGCTAACTATGGCTACACCTTC. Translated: CASSSQGQEANYGYTF.

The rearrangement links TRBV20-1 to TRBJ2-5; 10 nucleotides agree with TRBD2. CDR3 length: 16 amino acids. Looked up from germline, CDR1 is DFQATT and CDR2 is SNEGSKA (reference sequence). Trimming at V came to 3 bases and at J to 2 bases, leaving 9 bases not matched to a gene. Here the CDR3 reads CSARTGLAKLQETQYF. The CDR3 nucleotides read TGCAGTGCTAGGACGGGACTAGCGAAGTTACAAGAGACCCAGTACTTC.

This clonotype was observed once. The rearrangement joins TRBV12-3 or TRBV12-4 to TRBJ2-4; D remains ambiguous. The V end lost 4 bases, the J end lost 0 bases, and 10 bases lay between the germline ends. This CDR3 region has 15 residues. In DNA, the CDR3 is TGTGCCAGCAGTTCTCGCCTGGAAGCCAAAAACATTCAGTACTTC. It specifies CASSSRLEAKNIQYF.

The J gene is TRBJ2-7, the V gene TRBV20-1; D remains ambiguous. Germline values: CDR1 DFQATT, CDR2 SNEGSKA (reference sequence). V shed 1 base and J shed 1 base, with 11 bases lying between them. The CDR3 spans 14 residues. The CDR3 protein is CSARAPFGSYEQYF. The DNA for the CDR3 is TGCAGTGCTAGAGCTCCCTTCGGATCCTACGAGCAGTACTTC.

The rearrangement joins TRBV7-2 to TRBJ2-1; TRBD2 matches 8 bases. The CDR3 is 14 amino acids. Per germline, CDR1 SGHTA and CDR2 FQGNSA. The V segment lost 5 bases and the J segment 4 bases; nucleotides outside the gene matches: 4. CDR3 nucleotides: TGTGCCAGCAGCCCCGGACTAGCTTACAATGAGCAGTTCTTC. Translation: CASSPGLAYNEQFF. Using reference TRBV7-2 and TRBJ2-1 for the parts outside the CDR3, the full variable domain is GAGVSQSPSNKVTEKGKDVELRCDPISGHTALYWYRQSLGQGLEFLIYFQGNSAPDKSGLPSDRFSAERTGGSVSTLTIQRTQQEDSAVYLCASSPGLAYNEQFFGPGTRLTVL.

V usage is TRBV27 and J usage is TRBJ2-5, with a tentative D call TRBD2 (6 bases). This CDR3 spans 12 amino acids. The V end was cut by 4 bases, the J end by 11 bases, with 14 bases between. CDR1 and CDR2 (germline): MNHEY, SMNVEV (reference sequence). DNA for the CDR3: TGTGCCAGCAGTTCCCTATCGGGGGAGCAGTACTTC. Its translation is CASSSLSGEQYF.

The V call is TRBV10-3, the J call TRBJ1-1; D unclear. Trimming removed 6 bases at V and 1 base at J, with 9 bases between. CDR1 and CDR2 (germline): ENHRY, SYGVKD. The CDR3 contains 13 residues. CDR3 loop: CAISREGNTEAFF. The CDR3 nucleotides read TGTGCCATCAGCCGGGAGGGGAACACTGAAGCTTTCTTT.

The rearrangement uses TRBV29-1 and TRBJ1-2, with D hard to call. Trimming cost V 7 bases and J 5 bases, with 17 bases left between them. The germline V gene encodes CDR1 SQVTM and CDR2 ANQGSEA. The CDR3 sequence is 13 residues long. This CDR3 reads CSAQERSGYGYTF. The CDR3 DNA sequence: TGCAGCGCCCAGGAGAGGAGTGGGTATGGCTACACCTTC.

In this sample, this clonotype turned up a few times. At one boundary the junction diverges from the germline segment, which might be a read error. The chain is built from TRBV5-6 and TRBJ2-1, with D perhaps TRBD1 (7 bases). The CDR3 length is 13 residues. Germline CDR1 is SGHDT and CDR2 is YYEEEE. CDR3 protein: CACRLEGANEQFF. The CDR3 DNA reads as TGTGCCTGCAGGTTGGAGGGGGCGAATGAGCAGTTCTTC.

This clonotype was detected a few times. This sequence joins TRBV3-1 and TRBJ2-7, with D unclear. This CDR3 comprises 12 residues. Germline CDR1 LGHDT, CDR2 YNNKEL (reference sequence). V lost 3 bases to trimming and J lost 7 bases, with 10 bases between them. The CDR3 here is CASSQTYQEQYF. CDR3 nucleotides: TGTGCCAGCAGCCAGACATACCAAGAGCAGTACTTC.

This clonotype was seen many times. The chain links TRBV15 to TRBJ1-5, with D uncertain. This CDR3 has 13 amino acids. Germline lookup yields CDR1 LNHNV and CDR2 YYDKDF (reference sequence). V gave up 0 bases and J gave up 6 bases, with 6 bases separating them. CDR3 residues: CATSRDKGQPQHF. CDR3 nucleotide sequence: TGTGCCACCAGCAGAGATAAAGGTCAGCCCCAGCATTTT.

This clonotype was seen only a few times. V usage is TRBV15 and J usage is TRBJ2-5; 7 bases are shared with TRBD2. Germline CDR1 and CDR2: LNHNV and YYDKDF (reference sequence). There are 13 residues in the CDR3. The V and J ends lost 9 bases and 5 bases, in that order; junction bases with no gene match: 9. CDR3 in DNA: TGTGCCACAAAGGGGTGGGAGGGGGAGACCCAGTACTTC. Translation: CATKGWEGETQYF.

The CDR3 DNA is TGCAGCGTTGAAGATGACCCTGCGGCGGTACACAATGAGCAGTTCTTC. The encoded protein is CSVEDDPAAVHNEQFF. The chain combines TRBV29-1 with TRBJ2-1; D is uncertain. The ends were cut back, 0 bases at V and 5 bases at J, with 17 bases in the middle. The V gene's germline CDR1 is SQVTM and CDR2 ANQGSEA. The CDR3 is 16 amino acids.

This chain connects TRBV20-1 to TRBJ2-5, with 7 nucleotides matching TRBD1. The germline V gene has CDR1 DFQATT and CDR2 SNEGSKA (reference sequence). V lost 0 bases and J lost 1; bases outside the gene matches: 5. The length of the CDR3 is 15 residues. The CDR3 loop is CSARDDRASQETQYF. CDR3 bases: TGCAGTGCTAGAGATGACAGGGCATCCCAAGAGACCCAGTACTTC.

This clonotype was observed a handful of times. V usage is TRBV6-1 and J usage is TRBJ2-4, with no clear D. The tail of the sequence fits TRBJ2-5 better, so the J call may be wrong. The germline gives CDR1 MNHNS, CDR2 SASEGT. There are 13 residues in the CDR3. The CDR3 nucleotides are TGTGCCAGCAGTGAATTTGATCGAGAGACCCAGTACTTC. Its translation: CASSEFDRETQYF.

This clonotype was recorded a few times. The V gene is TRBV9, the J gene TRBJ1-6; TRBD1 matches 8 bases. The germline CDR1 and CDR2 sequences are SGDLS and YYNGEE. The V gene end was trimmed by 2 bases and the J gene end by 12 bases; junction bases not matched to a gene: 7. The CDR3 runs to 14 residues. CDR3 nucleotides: TGTGCCAGCAGCGTCGGACAGGGTTCTGGACCCCTCCACTTT. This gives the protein CASSVGQGSGPLHF.

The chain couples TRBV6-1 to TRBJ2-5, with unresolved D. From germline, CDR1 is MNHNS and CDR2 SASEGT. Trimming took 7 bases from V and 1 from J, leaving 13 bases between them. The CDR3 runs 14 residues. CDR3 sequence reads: CASTLRQFQETQYF. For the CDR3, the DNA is TGTGCCAGCACTTTAAGACAATTCCAAGAGACCCAGTACTTC.